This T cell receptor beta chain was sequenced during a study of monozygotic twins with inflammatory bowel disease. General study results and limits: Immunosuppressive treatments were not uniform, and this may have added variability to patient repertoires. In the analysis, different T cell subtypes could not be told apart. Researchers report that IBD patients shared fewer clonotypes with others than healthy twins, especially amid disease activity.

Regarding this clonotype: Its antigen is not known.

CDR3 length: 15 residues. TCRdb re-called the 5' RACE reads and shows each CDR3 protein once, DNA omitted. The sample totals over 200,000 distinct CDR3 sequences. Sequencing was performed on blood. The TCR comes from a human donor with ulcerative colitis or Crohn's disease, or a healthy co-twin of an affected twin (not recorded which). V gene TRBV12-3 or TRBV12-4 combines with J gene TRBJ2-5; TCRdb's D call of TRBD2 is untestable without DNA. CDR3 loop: CASSPPGGGVKTQYF.